These T cell receptor beta chains were read from a single sample in a study of cytomegalovirus exposure and HLA in healthy donors. Repertoires were generated with immunoSEQ multiplex PCR, while TCRdb's copy carries only in-frame clones and drops some. This table has about 200,000 clones, roughly 85% appearing once. Specimen: PBMCs. Receptor source: a young woman in good health and CMV-seronegative. Each CDR3 is given with its conserved first and last residue. The D gene is left open where the match is weak. Not every row has a clone size; where given, it reads once, few, many or a size class.

TRBD1	NA	TRBV5-1	TRBJ2-3	TGCGCCAGCAGCCACAGGGGGCAGGCGGGCACAGATACGCAGTATTTT	CASSHRGQAGTDTQYF
TRBD1	NA	TRBV5-1	TRBJ2-5	TGCGCCAGCAGCCCAGAATTAGACAGGGGCCAAGAGACCCAGTACTTC	CASSPELDRGQETQYF
TRBD2	NA	TRBV5-3	TRBJ2-5	TGTGCCAGAAGCGCCAGCGGGAAAGAGACCCAGTACTTC	CARSASGKETQYF
TRBD1	NA	TRBV11-2	TRBJ1-1	TGTGCCAGCAGCCCAACAGGGGGCACTGAAGCTTTCTTT	CASSPTGGTEAFF
TRBD1	NA	TRBV9	TRBJ1-2	TGTGCCAGCAGCGTAGATCGGACAGGTTTGAGTTATGGCTACACCTTC	CASSVDRTGLSYGYTF
TRBD2	NA	TRBV18	TRBJ2-1	TGTGCCAGCTCACCGGCGGGAGACTACAATGAGCAGTTCTTC	CASSPAGDYNEQFF
NA	NA	TRBV2	TRBJ1-5	TGTGCCAGCAGTCATGAGAATACGGACATTGGGGTAGTGCATTTT	CASSHENTDIGVVHF
NA	NA	TRBV2	TRBJ2-2	TGTGCCAGCAGGGGGGAGGCCGGGGAGCTGTTTTTT	CASRGEAGELFF
TRBD2	NA	TRBV27	TRBJ2-1	TGTGCCAGCAGTCCCGGGACTAGCGGGAGCGTGGCGTTCTTC	CASSPGTSGSVAFF
TRBD1	NA	TRBV19	TRBJ2-7	TGTGCCAGTAGTATCCCGGACAGGGTGGGACGAGACGAGCAGTACTTC	CASSIPDRVGRDEQYF
NA	NA	TRBV13	TRBJ2-5	TGTGCCAGCAGCTCGAAGTTTGCGGACAAAGAGACCCAGTACTTC	CASSSKFADKETQYF
NA	NA	TRBV23-1	TRBJ2-2	TGCGCCAGCAGTCTCTCGTGGGTCGCCACCACTAAGGCCGGGGAGCTGTTTTTT	CASSLSWVATTKAGELFF
NA	NA	TRBV5-4	TRBJ2-1	TGTGCCAGCACCGGCGGAGACTCCTACAATGAGCAGTTCTTC	CASTGGDSYNEQFF
NA	NA	TRBV29-1	TRBJ2-7	TGCAGCCCTATTTCCTACGAGCAGTACTTC	CSPISYEQYF
NA	NA	TRBV25-1	TRBJ2-1	TGTGCCAGCAGTGAGGAGGGCTCGAGCTCCTACAATGAGCAGTTCTTC	CASSEEGSSSYNEQFF
TRBD1	NA	TRBV7-9	TRBJ1-1	TGTGCCAGCAGCTTAGCGGACAGGGGTGAAGCTTTCTTT	CASSLADRGEAFF
TRBD2	NA	TRBV10-2	TRBJ2-1	TGCGCCAGCAGTGAGTCGACTAGCGGGAGTTTCGATGAGCAGTTCTTC	CASSESTSGSFDEQFF
NA	NA	TRBV7-9	TRBJ1-1	TGTGCCAGCAGCCCCGGGTTTGGCACTGAAGCTTTCTTT	CASSPGFGTEAFF
NA	NA	TRBV30	TRBJ1-4	TGTGCCTTGGACTCACTGGGGTTGGATGAAAAACTGTTTTTT	CALDSLGLDEKLFF
NA	NA	TRBV7-6	TRBJ1-4	TGTGCCAGCAGCACCCCGGGTGAAAAACTGTTTTTT	CASSTPGEKLFF
TRBD1	NA	TRBV20-1	TRBJ1-2	TGCAGTGCAAATGACAGGGTTCGAACCTTC	CSANDRVRTF
TRBD2	NA	TRBV7-2	TRBJ2-1	TGTGCCAGCAGCCCGTGGACTAGCGGGAGGGGGTACAATGAGCAGTTCTTC	CASSPWTSGRGYNEQFF
TRBD1	NA	TRBV6-5	TRBJ2-1	TGTGCCAGCAGTCGGACAGGGATTTCCTACAATGAGCAGTTCTTC	CASSRTGISYNEQFF
TRBD1	once	TRBV28	TRBJ1-2	TGTGCCAGCAGTTTATGGGGACAGGCTATCTATGGCTACACCTTC	CASSLWGQAIYGYTF
TRBD2	NA	TRBV5-1	TRBJ2-1	TGCGCCAGCAGCTTGTCGACGGGAGGTGGGAATGAGCAGTTCTTC	CASSLSTGGGNEQFF
NA	NA	TRBV30	TRBJ1-2	TGTGCCTGGAGTGGGCTTGGGGGAGGCGCTGGCTACACCTTC	CAWSGLGGGAGYTF